In this sample, the clone carrying this TCR beta chain turned up many times. V dropped 7 bases and J dropped 4; count of bases not matched to a gene: 16. This CDR3 has 17 residues. Per the germline V gene, CDR1 is MNHNS and CDR2 is SASEGT. The data derive from a study of T cells in Graves' hyperthyroidism and ophthalmopathy. The source material, RNA transcripts, was used to amplify TCR beta CDR3 regions. HTBI primers were used for first-round RT-PCR of the TCR CDR3. Via MiXCR, TCRdb re-called the multiplex PCR reads, giving one row per CDR3 protein. The sample yields 600,000 or so distinct CDR3 sequences, around 15% seen once.

The gene calls are TRBV6-1 and TRBJ2-4, with 7 positions matching TRBD1. Sequenced input: blood. The sequence came from a woman in her thirties with Graves' hyperthyroidism. In nucleotides, the CDR3 is TGTGCCAGCACCGGAGGTCGCCGGGACAGCCAAAAAAACATTCAGTACTTC. It translates to CASTGGRRDSQKNIQYF.